Given below is one T cell receptor (beta chain) in context. Its antigen remains unknown. This table comes from immunoSEQ multiplex PCR, and its TCRdb copy is limited to in-frame clones, with some not included. This table has more than 400,000 clones, more than 95% appearing once. These data belong to a study of shared clonotypes between healthy human individuals. Germline V gene lookup returns CDR1 KGHSH and CDR2 LQKENI. V shed 3 bases, J shed 1 base, and the junction held 6 bases outside the gene matches. The CDR3 runs 16 residues. Study-wide findings and caveats: Naive CD4 clonotypes overlapped across a few donors at approximately 4.5%.

The clonotype originates from a woman in her 30s in good health. The sample consisted of naive CD4+ T cells sorted from blood. Subset given: CD45RA+ positively selected. The chain carries TRBV18 and TRBJ2-7, with 10 positions matching TRBD2. The CDR3, as DNA: TGTGCCAGCTCACCGGGAATAGCGGGAGGTTCCTACGAGCAGTACTTC. Translation gives CASSPGIAGGSYEQYF.